Below are 22 T cell receptor beta chains sequenced from a single sample in a study of radiotherapy plus CTLA-4 blockade in lung cancer. The method was immunoSEQ multiplex PCR; TCRdb's version includes in-frame clones alone and lacks a portion of them. This table holds approximately 30,000 clones, around 70% found once. Sequencing was performed on peripheral blood, taken from a patient treated with radiotherapy plus ipilimumab. These receptors all stem from a human donor with non-small cell lung cancer whose response to radiotherapy plus ipilimumab could not be evaluated.

The V and J genes are TRBV30 and TRBJ1-2, with 10 bases that match TRBD1. The V gene's germline CDR1 is GTSNPN and CDR2 SVGIG (reference sequence). This CDR3 has 13 amino acids. V dropped 5 bases and J dropped 3; count of bases not matched to a gene: 3. The CDR3 sequence: CAWGQGGHYGYTF. As DNA, the CDR3 is TGTGCCTGGGGACAGGGGGGTCACTATGGCTACACCTTC.

This sequence joins TRBV7-6 and TRBJ2-3, with D possibly TRBD1 on 5 matching bases. The CDR3 loop spans 15 amino acids. V lost 5 bases and J lost 10, with 22 bases in between. Germline assignment: CDR1 SGHVS and CDR2 FNYEAQ. Here the CDR3 reads CASSPVGAERYAQYF. Written as DNA, the CDR3 is TGTGCCAGCAGCCCCGTAGGGGCAGAGAGATATGCGCAGTATTTT.

J is TRBJ2-3 and V is TRBV5-1, with TRBD2 matching over 8 bases. The germline gives CDR1 SGHRS, CDR2 YFSETQ. After removal of 0 bases from V and 6 bases from J, the junction contained 6 bases not matched to a gene. The CDR3 is 15 residues long. For the CDR3, the DNA is TGCGCCAGCAGCTTGGTTGCTAGCGGGCGGGATACGCAGTATTTT. Amino acids: CASSLVASGRDTQYF.

The gene calls are TRBV2 and TRBJ1-4; the D is unclear. CDR1 and CDR2 from the germline V gene are SNHLY and FYNNEI. Trimming left V 4 bases short and J 6 bases short, with 12 bases between. This CDR3 contains 14 residues. The CDR3 region has the DNA TGTGCCAGCAGTGGACAACGGGGAGATGAAAAACTGTTTTTT. Translating gives CASSGQRGDEKLFF.

This clone has a handful of counts. This chain links TRBV7-2 with TRBJ2-7; 12 bases line up with TRBD2. CDR3 length: 16 residues. Germline CDR1 SGHTA, CDR2 FQGNSA. With V trimmed by 3 bases and J by 5 bases, 8 bases remained unmatched. CDR3 nucleotide sequence: TGTGCCAGCAGCTTGACTAGCGGGAGCTTGGGGAACGAGCAGTACTTC. Its protein is CASSLTSGSLGNEQYF.

V usage is TRBV10-3 and J usage is TRBJ2-1, with 9 positions matching TRBD1. CDR3 length equals 14 residues. V was pared by 7 bases and J by 4 bases, with 5 bases of the junction left unmatched. Germline V gives CDR1 ENHRY, CDR2 SYGVKD. The chain's CDR3 is CAIKPGQGYNEQFF. The CDR3 region has the DNA TGTGCCATCAAGCCGGGACAGGGTTACAATGAGCAGTTCTTC.

This chain connects TRBV5-1 to TRBJ2-7; the match to TRBD1 covers 11 bases. V shed 0 bases and J 3 bases; nucleotides not matched to a gene: 2. From germline, CDR1 is SGHRS and CDR2 YFSETQ. This CDR3 comprises 15 residues. Here the CDR3 DNA reads TGCGCCAGCAGCTTGGCCGGGACAGGGGGCTACGAGCAGTACTTC. Its translation is CASSLAGTGGYEQYF.

This clone was picked up one time. The genes are TRBV18 and TRBJ2-1; TRBD1 matches 7 bases. The CDR3 totals 14 residues. J lost 0 bases, V lost 7 bases, and 3 bases had no gene match. Looked up from germline, CDR1 is KGHSH and CDR2 is LQKENI. CDR3 in amino acids: CASCRDSSYNEQFF. CDR3 nucleotide sequence: TGTGCCAGCTGCCGGGACAGCTCCTACAATGAGCAGTTCTTC.

The chain joins TRBV9 to TRBJ1-1; D perhaps matches TRBD1 (5 bases). The V end lost 4 bases, the J end lost 8 bases, and 18 bases lay between the germline ends. There are 14 residues in the CDR3. The germline gives CDR1 SGDLS, CDR2 YYNGEE. CDR3 protein: CASSLESRGPEAFF. In DNA, the CDR3 is TGTGCCAGCAGCTTAGAGTCTAGGGGCCCAGAAGCTTTCTTT. Based on the CDR3 plus reference TRBV9 and TRBJ1-1, the full variable domain is DSGVTQTPKHLITATGQRVTLRCSPRSGDLSVYWYQQSLDQGLQFLIQYYNGEERAKGNILERFSAQQFPDLHSELNLSSLELGDSALYFCASSLESRGPEAFFGQGTRLTVV.

This chain links TRBV5-8 with TRBJ1-1, with 7 bases fitting TRBD1. This CDR3 has 15 residues. The V segment lost 4 bases and the J segment 0 bases; nucleotides outside the gene matches: 6. Germline values: CDR1 SGHTS, CDR2 YDEGEE. DNA of the CDR3: TGTGCCAGCAGCCGTGAACAGGGGATGAACACTGAAGCTTTCTTT. This encodes CASSREQGMNTEAFF.

The chain has TRBV18 and TRBJ2-7, with TRBD2 identical over 7 bases. The CDR3 spans 16 residues. Germline V gene data show CDR1 as KGHSH and CDR2 as LQKENI. The V segment lost 1 base and the J segment 2 bases; nucleotides outside the gene matches: 8. CDR3: CASSPLGLVIAYEQYF. The CDR3 coding sequence is TGTGCCAGCTCACCACTAGGACTAGTGATAGCCTACGAGCAGTACTTC.

The gene calls are TRBV29-1 and TRBJ2-4; 7 bases agree with TRBD1. CDR3 length: 13 residues. CDR1 is SQVTM and CDR2 is ANQGSEA in the germline V gene. The junction had 2 bases not matched to a gene; V was cut back by 4 bases and J by 2 bases. CDR3 region: CSVGDRTKNIQYF. The CDR3 DNA is TGCAGCGTTGGGGACAGAACCAAAAACATTCAGTACTTC.

CDR3 sequence: CASSIMGGGNTAFF. Written as DNA, the CDR3 is TGTGCCAGTAGTATAATGGGGGGGGGCAACACAGCTTTCTTT. The chain uses TRBV19 and TRBJ1-1, with D perhaps matching TRBD1 (6 bases). Trimming removed 2 bases from V and 10 bases from J, with 17 bases in between. CDR1 and CDR2 (germline): LNHDA, SQIVND (reference sequence). This CDR3 comprises 14 residues.

This clone was found a few times. The CDR3 reads CASSSQGTDTQYF. The CDR3 nucleotides are TGTGCCAGCAGCTCCCAGGGGACAGATACGCAGTATTTT. The chain is built from TRBV5-4 and TRBJ2-3; D possibly corresponds to TRBD1 (6 bases). V was trimmed by 3 bases and J by 3 bases, leaving 8 bases between them. The germline CDR1 and CDR2 sequences are SGHNT and YYREEE (reference sequence). The CDR3 consists of 13 residues.

The rearrangement joins TRBV2 to TRBJ2-1, with a possible D match to TRBD2 (5 bases). V lost 6 bases to trimming and J lost 15 bases, with 15 bases between them. The germline gives CDR1 SNHLY, CDR2 FYNNEI. The CDR3 consists of 11 residues. This CDR3 reads CASRSGIAPFF. CDR3 nucleotide sequence: TGTGCCAGCAGGTCCGGGATCGCTCCGTTCTTC.

The rearrangement uses TRBV7-9 and TRBJ2-1; 8 positions match TRBD2. The CDR3 consists of 14 residues. Germline V lookup: CDR1 SEHNR, CDR2 FQNEAQ (reference sequence). V lost 5 bases and J lost 3; bases outside the gene matches: 3. CDR3 sequence reads: CASSRLASYNEQFF. CDR3 sequence (DNA): TGTGCCAGCAGCCGACTAGCGAGCTACAATGAGCAGTTCTTC.

This chain connects TRBV9 to TRBJ1-1; TRBD1 might be the D (6 bases). CDR1 and CDR2 from the germline V gene are SGDLS and YYNGEE. Trimming took 4 bases from V and 5 from J, leaving 15 bases between them. The CDR3 spans 14 residues. The CDR3 DNA follows: TGTGCCAGCAGCCTCCAGGGGCGACCGACTGAAGCTTTCTTT. This codes for CASSLQGRPTEAFF. The whole variable domain, filled in from reference TRBV9 and TRBJ1-1, reads DSGVTQTPKHLITATGQRVTLRCSPRSGDLSVYWYQQSLDQGLQFLIQYYNGEERAKGNILERFSAQQFPDLHSELNLSSLELGDSALYFCASSLQGRPTEAFFGQGTRLTVV.

A few counts support this clone. This chain uses TRBV11-2 with TRBJ2-7; 9 bases are a match to TRBD1. The V and J ends lost 5 bases and 2 bases, in that order; junction bases with no gene match: 4. Per the germline V gene, CDR1 is SGHAT and CDR2 is FQNNGV. This CDR3 is built from 14 residues. The CDR3 coding sequence is TGTGCCAGCAGCCCCCGGACAGGGGCCTACGAGCAGTACTTC. Translating gives CASSPRTGAYEQYF.

The CDR3 spells CASSAGTGMNTEAFF. In nucleotides, the CDR3 is TGTGCCAGCAGTGCAGGGACAGGGATGAACACTGAAGCTTTCTTT. V is TRBV6-5 and J is TRBJ1-1; 9 bases line up with TRBD1. The length of the CDR3 is 15 residues. Germline CDR1 MNHEY, CDR2 SVGAGI. V lost 5 bases to trimming and J lost 0 bases; unmatched junction nucleotides: 4.

The chain is built from TRBV2 and TRBJ2-7, with D perhaps TRBD1 (6 bases). The CDR3 sequence is 13 residues long. The V end was cut by 7 bases, the J end by 2 bases, with 12 bases between. Germline V gives CDR1 SNHLY, CDR2 FYNNEI. The chain's CDR3 is CASTGGQTYEQYF. The CDR3 nucleotides read TGTGCCAGCACCGGCGGACAGACCTACGAGCAGTACTTC.

In its sample, this clone was seen a few times. This chain uses TRBV19 with TRBJ2-1, with D possibly being TRBD2 (6 bases). Germline V gives CDR1 LNHDA, CDR2 SQIVND (reference sequence). The CDR3 consists of 14 residues. Trimming removed 2 bases from V and 7 bases from J, with 12 bases in between. The CDR3 coding sequence is TGTGCCAGTAGTATAACGGCAGGGAGGAATGAGCAGTTCTTC. Protein sequence: CASSITAGRNEQFF. Looking up the rest from reference TRBV19 and TRBJ2-1 gives the full variable domain: DGGITQSPKYLFRKEGQNVTLSCEQNLNHDAMYWYRQDPGQGLRLIYYSQIVNDFQKGDIAEGYSVSREKKESFPLTVTSAQKNPTAFYLCASSITAGRNEQFFGPGTRLTVL.

Only a few counts were recorded for this clone. For the CDR3, the DNA is TGCAGTGCAGCGACAGGGGGCAAGGCTTTCTTT. This codes for CSAATGGKAFF. This chain connects TRBV20-1 to TRBJ1-1; 10 bases map to TRBD1. Per the germline V gene, CDR1 is DFQATT and CDR2 is SNEGSKA (reference sequence). The CDR3 totals 11 residues. V lost 6 bases and J lost 11; bases outside the gene matches: 6.